Each of the 32 T cell receptor beta chains below was sequenced from the same sample in a study of cytomegalovirus exposure and HLA in healthy donors. Primers for the PCR totalled 60 Vbeta and 13 Jbeta. Some clones are missing from TCRdb's copy, which holds only in-frame ones; the method was immunoSEQ multiplex PCR. The repertoire holds fewer than 150,000 clones, with roughly three quarters as singletons. The specimen sequenced was PBMCs. These TCRs come from a woman in her 30s in good health and CMV-seronegative.

CDR3 in DNA: TGCGCCAGCAGCCCCCAACCGGGACAGGGGTACTACGAGCAGTACGTC. This translates into CASSPQPGQGYYEQYV. The rearrangement links TRBV4-1 to TRBJ2-7; 10 bases agree with TRBD1. Germline CDR1 reads MGHRA; CDR2 reads YSYEKL. The CDR3 is 16 residues long. The V gene end was trimmed by 4 bases and the J gene end by 3 bases; junction bases not matched to a gene: 9.

The V call is TRBV11-1, the J call TRBJ2-1; TRBD2 matches 10 bases. The CDR3 spans 17 residues. The V gene's germline CDR1 is SGHAT and CDR2 FQDESV (reference sequence). V was pared by 1 base and J by 2 bases, with 5 bases of the junction left unmatched. The DNA for the CDR3 is TGTGCCAGCAGCTTAGACCCCGGACTAGCGGCCTACAATGAGCAGTTCTTC. Amino acid sequence: CASSLDPGLAAYNEQFF.

This chain links TRBV19 with TRBJ1-1; D may be TRBD1 (5 bases). The germline gives CDR1 LNHDA, CDR2 SQIVND (reference sequence). The CDR3 consists of 13 residues. Trimming left V 3 bases short and J 5 bases short, with 10 bases between. The CDR3 nucleotides read TGTGCCAGTAGTATCATGCGGGGGACTGAAGCTTTCTTT. Its translation is CASSIMRGTEAFF.

V usage is TRBV11-2 and J usage is TRBJ2-5; TRBD2 might be the D (6 bases). This CDR3 has 12 residues. V was shortened by 11 bases and J by 4 bases, with 14 bases between the two germline ends. Per the germline V gene, CDR1 is SGHAT and CDR2 is FQNNGV. For the CDR3, the DNA is TGTGCCGGTGGAGGGGCGCGAGAGACCCAGTACTTC. Its translation is CAGGGARETQYF. Full variable domain (rest looked up from reference TRBV11-2 and TRBJ2-5): EAGVAQSPRYKIIEKRQSVAFWCNPISGHATLYWYQQILGQGPKLLIQFQNNGVVDDSQLPKDRFSAERLKGVDSTLKIQPAKLEDSAVYLCAGGGARETQYFGPGTRLLVL.

The chain carries TRBV7-9 and TRBJ2-3, with D possibly being TRBD1 (6 bases). Per the germline V gene, CDR1 is SEHNR and CDR2 is FQNEAQ (reference sequence). The CDR3 loop spans 16 amino acids. Trimming shortened V by 5 bases and J by 0 bases, and 15 bases separated the two germline ends. The CDR3 region has the DNA TGTGCCAGCAGCCAAATTGGACAGACTAGCACAGATACGCAGTATTTT. The encoded protein is CASSQIGQTSTDTQYF.

The chain carries TRBV29-1 and TRBJ1-1; TRBD1 might be the D (5 bases). The CDR3 sequence is 12 residues long. Germline values: CDR1 SQVTM, CDR2 ANQGSEA. V lost 5 bases to trimming and J lost 5 bases, with 12 bases between them. The CDR3 bases are TGCAGCGTTTCTGACAGAAAGACTGAAGCTTTCTTT. This codes for CSVSDRKTEAFF.

The chain combines TRBV27 with TRBJ2-7; 10 positions match TRBD2. J lost 4 bases, V lost 3 bases, and 12 bases had no gene match. CDR1 and CDR2 (germline): MNHEY, SMNVEV (reference sequence). The CDR3 totals 17 residues. The CDR3: CASSLIASGRRLYEQYF. CDR3 nucleotides: TGTGCCAGCAGTTTGATAGCTAGCGGGAGAAGGTTGTACGAGCAGTACTTC.

V and J are TRBV28 and TRBJ1-1; D is perhaps TRBD1 (5 bases). Germline assignment: CDR1 MDHEN and CDR2 SYDVKM. The CDR3 runs 12 residues. V dropped 8 bases and J dropped 5 bases, with 12 bases sitting between them. Here the CDR3 DNA reads TGTGCCAGCTTGGGGCGGTTAACTGAAGCTTTCTTT. As protein: CASLGRLTEAFF.

The gene calls are TRBV29-1 and TRBJ2-7, with a weak D call TRBD2 (6 bases). The germline CDR1 and CDR2 sequences are SQVTM and ANQGSEA. V was cut by 4 bases and J by 1 base, with 11 bases left in between. The CDR3 has 13 residues. CDR3 in amino acids: CSVGDFASYEQYF. For the CDR3, the DNA is TGCAGCGTTGGGGACTTCGCTTCCTACGAGCAGTACTTC.

This sequence joins TRBV27 and TRBJ2-2; possibly TRBD1 for D (5 bases). This CDR3 is 14 amino acids long. Germline-derived CDR1 and CDR2 are MNHEY and SMNVEV (reference sequence). Trimming cost V 6 bases and J 1 base, with 9 bases left between them. The CDR3 DNA is TGTGCCAGCAGCTCCGGACAGAACACCGGGGAGCTGTTTTTT. It is translated as CASSSGQNTGELFF.

The V gene is TRBV15, the J gene TRBJ2-2; perhaps TRBD1 as D (5 bases). V lost 1 base, J lost 2 bases, and 14 bases lay in between. The CDR3 totals 17 residues. The germline gives CDR1 LNHNV, CDR2 YYDKDF (reference sequence). CDR3 DNA sequence: TGTGCCACCAGCAGAGTATTTGGACGGACAAACACCGGGGAGCTGTTTTTT. Encoded protein: CATSRVFGRTNTGELFF.

This chain links TRBV5-1 with TRBJ2-7, with 11 bases matching TRBD1. From germline, CDR1 is SGHRS and CDR2 YFSETQ. The CDR3 sequence is 14 residues long. Trimming at V came to 4 bases and at J to 6 bases, leaving 6 bases not matched to a gene. The CDR3 protein is CASSIGQGAGEQYF. The DNA for the CDR3 is TGCGCCAGCAGCATCGGACAGGGGGCGGGCGAGCAGTACTTC.

This chain joins TRBV2 and TRBJ2-3; TRBD2 is a possible D gene (5 bases). The CDR3 loop spans 14 amino acids. The V and J ends lost 8 bases and 2 bases respectively, with 14 bases between them. The germline CDR1 and CDR2 sequences are SNHLY and FYNNEI. This CDR3 is CASAPGLLTDTQYF. In nucleotides, the CDR3 is TGTGCCAGCGCACCTGGACTTCTCACAGATACGCAGTATTTT.

The rearrangement uses TRBV5-1 and TRBJ2-3; D possibly corresponds to TRBD1 (6 bases). Trimming left V 5 bases short and J 2 bases short, with 12 bases between. CDR3 length: 14 residues. CDR1 and CDR2 (germline): SGHRS, YFSETQ. The CDR3 DNA reads as TGCGCCAGCAGGGGGGCCCAGGCCACAGATACGCAGTATTTT. Amino acid sequence: CASRGAQATDTQYF.

The rearrangement links TRBV5-1 to TRBJ2-4, with 8 bases that match TRBD2. This CDR3 is 17 amino acids long. Germline V lookup: CDR1 SGHRS, CDR2 YFSETQ. V trimming: 1 base; J trimming: 0 bases; junction bases outside the gene matches: 6. CDR3 sequence: CASSLNTGGIAKNIQYF. DNA of the CDR3: TGCGCCAGCAGCTTGAATACGGGGGGGATAGCCAAAAACATTCAGTACTTC.

This chain uses TRBV11-2 with TRBJ2-5; a weak D match, TRBD1 (6 bases). Deletions cut 5 bases from V and 5 bases from J, with 24 bases between. CDR3 length: 17 amino acids. Germline V CDR1 and CDR2: SGHAT, FQNNGV. The CDR3 sequence: CASSPGQLSMFRETQYF. The CDR3 DNA follows: TGTGCCAGCAGCCCTGGACAGCTGAGCATGTTCCGGGAGACCCAGTACTTC.

V and J are TRBV6-1 and TRBJ2-2; TRBD1 matches 7 bases. CDR1 MNHNS and CDR2 SASEGT come from the germline V gene. V shed 7 bases, J shed 9 bases, and the junction held 5 bases outside the gene matches. This CDR3 is built from 12 residues. CDR3 in amino acids: CASTDRARELFF. The DNA for the CDR3 is TGTGCCAGCACCGACAGGGCCCGGGAGCTGTTTTTT.

The gene calls are TRBV7-9 and TRBJ1-1, with 7 bases lining up with TRBD1. From germline, CDR1 is SEHNR and CDR2 FQNEAQ (reference sequence). V lost 2 bases to trimming and J lost 3 bases; unmatched junction nucleotides: 6. The CDR3 covers 15 residues. CDR3 DNA sequence: TGTGCCAGCAGCTTAATCGTAGGGGGCGACACTGAAGCTTTCTTT. Its protein is CASSLIVGGDTEAFF.

This clone was counted only a few times. The genes are TRBV2 and TRBJ1-5; the match to TRBD1 covers 7 bases. Germline V CDR1 and CDR2: SNHLY, FYNNEI. V lost 8 bases to trimming and J lost 2 bases; unmatched junction nucleotides: 18. The CDR3 consists of 18 residues. CDR3 residues: CASSTLVDRVRGNQPQHF. CDR3 bases: TGTGCCAGCTCGACGTTGGTTGACAGGGTTAGGGGCAATCAGCCCCAGCATTTT.

The gene calls are TRBV7-2 and TRBJ2-5; TRBD1 aligns across 9 bases. This CDR3 has 13 residues. CDR1 and CDR2 (germline): SGHTA, FQGNSA. The J segment lost 9 bases and the V segment lost 4 bases, leaving 6 bases of the junction unmatched. CDR3 coding DNA: TGTGCCAGCAGCTCCCGGACAGGGGAAGCCCAGTACTTC. Amino acid sequence: CASSSRTGEAQYF.

CDR3 loop: CASGAIAGATGELFF. In DNA form, the CDR3 reads TGTGCCAGCGGGGCTATAGCGGGAGCGACCGGGGAGCTGTTTTTT. The chain uses TRBV6-4 and TRBJ2-2, with TRBD2 identical over 9 bases. The germline gives CDR1 MRHNA, CDR2 SNTAGT. The CDR3 has 15 residues. Unmatched junction bases numbered 9, after V lost 8 bases and J lost 5 bases.

V usage is TRBV9 and J usage is TRBJ2-7; tentative D call: TRBD1 (6 bases). This CDR3 contains 15 residues. Trimming left V 0 bases short and J 3 bases short, with 13 bases between. The germline gives CDR1 SGDLS, CDR2 YYNGEE. Written as DNA, the CDR3 is TGTGCCAGCAGCGTAGGTCCAGGGGCCAACTACGAGCAGTACTTC. Translating gives CASSVGPGANYEQYF.

This clone was found once. V gene TRBV19 combines with J gene TRBJ1-2; D is uncertain. Trimming took off 6 bases at V and 8 bases at J, with 16 bases between the two ends. The CDR3 runs to 13 residues. Germline V gene sequence: CDR1 LNHDA, CDR2 SQIVND (reference sequence). Here the CDR3 DNA reads TGTGCCAGTAGCCCAACCCGGTCGAGAGGCTACACCTTC. This codes for CASSPTRSRGYTF.

The chain uses TRBV5-1 and TRBJ2-7; weak D call: TRBD1 (6 bases). CDR1 is SGHRS, CDR2 YFSETQ, per germline. CDR3 size: 15 residues. V was pared by 3 bases and J by 7 bases, with 20 bases between. The CDR3: CASSSAPQGVEEQYV. CDR3 bases: TGCGCCAGCAGCTCGGCCCCACAGGGTGTTGAAGAGCAGTACGTC.

The chain joins TRBV9 to TRBJ1-1; possibly TRBD1 for D (5 bases). V lost 1 base to trimming and J lost 3 bases, with 10 bases between them. Germline-derived CDR1 and CDR2 are SGDLS and YYNGEE. CDR3 length: 14 residues. DNA for the CDR3: TGTGCCAGCAGCGTAAATTGGGGGGACACTGAAGCTTTCTTT. This codes for CASSVNWGDTEAFF. The whole variable domain, remainder taken from reference TRBV9 and TRBJ1-1, is DSGVTQTPKHLITATGQRVTLRCSPRSGDLSVYWYQQSLDQGLQFLIQYYNGEERAKGNILERFSAQQFPDLHSELNLSSLELGDSALYFCASSVNWGDTEAFFGQGTRLTVV.

The V and J genes are TRBV6-1 and TRBJ2-5, with 9 bases matching TRBD2. The CDR3 covers 15 residues. Germline values: CDR1 MNHNS, CDR2 SASEGT. Trimming took 1 base from V and 4 from J; bases not matched to a gene: 4. The CDR3 DNA is TGTGCCAGCAGTGAAGACGCGGGAGGGCCAGAGACCCAGTACTTC. This encodes CASSEDAGGPETQYF.

The DNA for the CDR3 is TGTGCCAGCAGCTCTTCCCAACAGGGGCTTAATGAAAAACTGTTTTTT. Protein sequence: CASSSSQQGLNEKLFF. V gene TRBV5-4 combines with J gene TRBJ1-4; TRBD1 aligns across 7 bases. CDR1 SGHNT and CDR2 YYREEE come from the germline V gene (reference sequence). The ends lost 3 bases at V and 4 bases at J; junction bases unmatched: 9. This CDR3 spans 16 amino acids.

The chain recombines TRBV6-1 with TRBJ1-2; D might be TRBD1 (5 bases). Deletions cut 5 bases from V and 4 bases from J, with 11 bases between. From germline, CDR1 is MNHNS and CDR2 SASEGT. The CDR3 is 13 residues long. CDR3 coding DNA: TGTGCCAGCAGTACGGCGGGGCCCTATGGCTACACCTTC. Its translation is CASSTAGPYGYTF.

The rearrangement joins TRBV25-1 to TRBJ1-3; 8 nucleotides line up with TRBD1. CDR3 size: 15 residues. Trimming cost V 3 bases and J 3 bases; bases outside gene matches: 4. Per germline, CDR1 MGHDK and CDR2 SYGVNS. The CDR3 coding sequence is TGTGCCAGCAGTGAGAGGACAGGGCATGGAAACACCATATATTTT. Its protein is CASSERTGHGNTIYF.

The V gene is TRBV23-1, the J gene TRBJ2-5; possibly TRBD1 for D (5 bases). TRBV23-1 is identified as an open reading frame with a role that is uncertain. Trimming removed 3 bases at V and 4 bases at J, with 18 bases between. This CDR3 region has 16 residues. The DNA of the CDR3 is TGCGCCAGCAGTCACCAGCAGGTTCTAAGGGGAGAGACCCAGTACTTC. As protein: CASSHQQVLRGETQYF.

The genes are TRBV30 and TRBJ1-6; D is possibly TRBD1 (5 bases). Deletions cut 5 bases from V and 8 bases from J, with 16 bases between. This CDR3 contains 14 residues. The V gene's germline CDR1 is GTSNPN and CDR2 SVGIG (reference sequence). The CDR3 nucleotides are TGTGCCTGGGCCTTGTATGGGGCGGATTCACCCCTCCACTTT. It translates to CAWALYGADSPLHF.

This chain uses TRBV9 with TRBJ1-6, with 9 bases matching TRBD1. Germline V lookup: CDR1 SGDLS, CDR2 YYNGEE. The CDR3 extends over 16 amino acids. The J segment lost 14 bases and the V segment lost 3 bases, leaving 15 bases of the junction unmatched. CDR3 protein: CASSDPPGTGIAALHF. The CDR3, as DNA: TGTGCCAGCAGCGACCCCCCTGGGACAGGGATTGCGGCCCTCCACTTT.